A single sample gave rise to the 25 T cell receptor beta chains below, sequenced in a study of control samples from healthy donors and cancer patients. Sequencing used immunoSEQ multiplex PCR; TCRdb keeps in-frame clones, though not all of them. The profile shows around 100,000 clones, 85% to 90% of them singletons. Source material: blood. The receptors derive from a man under 40 in good health.

This chain joins TRBV29-1 and TRBJ1-1; D not resolved. Trimming left V 7 bases short and J 0 bases short, with 12 bases between. CDR3 length: 13 amino acids. Germline V lookup: CDR1 SQVTM, CDR2 ANQGSEA. The DNA of the CDR3 is TGCAGCGGAAAACAAACATTGAACACTGAAGCTTTCTTT. Protein product: CSGKQTLNTEAFF.

This clone has more than one count but fewer than ten. The rearrangement links TRBV9 to TRBJ2-1, with 8 bases that match TRBD2. Looked up from germline, CDR1 is SGDLS and CDR2 is YYNGEE. V gave up 0 bases and J gave up 5 bases; unmatched junction bases: 7. The CDR3 is made up of 16 amino acids. The CDR3 region is CASSVVGTSGHNEQFF. CDR3 DNA sequence: TGTGCCAGCAGCGTAGTAGGAACTAGCGGCCACAATGAGCAGTTCTTC.

The genes are TRBV29-1 and TRBJ2-3, with TRBD2 as a possible D gene (5 bases). CDR1 and CDR2 (germline): SQVTM, ANQGSEA. Trimming took 8 bases from V and 3 from J, leaving 21 bases between them. The length of the CDR3 is 15 residues. CDR3 DNA: TGCAGCATGCGACTTTTAGGGAGTCTGACAGATACGCAGTATTTT. Residues: CSMRLLGSLTDTQYF.

This chain uses TRBV7-2 with TRBJ2-7; TRBD2 is a possible D gene (6 bases). V was pared by 8 bases and J by 5 bases, with 22 bases between. The CDR3 spans 15 residues. The germline V gene has CDR1 SGHTA and CDR2 FQGNSA. CDR3 protein: CASQREAGYRNEQYF. DNA of the CDR3: TGTGCCAGCCAACGCGAAGCGGGTTACAGGAACGAGCAGTACTTC.

The chain uses TRBV5-4 and TRBJ1-2, with TRBD1 matching 8 bases. This CDR3 has 15 residues. The germline CDR1 and CDR2 sequences are SGHNT and YYREEE (reference sequence). V lost 3 bases, J lost 2 bases, and 6 bases stayed unmatched. The CDR3 protein is CASSWGYRGNYGYTF. The CDR3 region has the DNA TGTGCCAGCAGCTGGGGGTACAGGGGGAACTATGGCTACACCTTC.

This clone was recorded only once. The CDR3 is CASSLGGGDYTGELFF. Written as DNA, the CDR3 is TGTGCCAGCAGCTTAGGAGGAGGGGACTACACCGGGGAGCTGTTTTTT. The chain couples TRBV7-2 to TRBJ2-2; TRBD2 might be the D (6 bases). The germline CDR1 and CDR2 sequences are SGHTA and FQGNSA. CDR3 length: 16 amino acids. The ends were cut back, 1 base at V and 3 bases at J, with 12 bases in the middle.

Written as DNA, the CDR3 is TGTGCCAGCAGCACGAGGACCGGTGAGACCCAGTACTTC. It yields the protein CASSTRTGETQYF. The chain links TRBV21-1 to TRBJ2-5. TRBV21-1 counts as a pseudogene. The CDR3 has 13 residues.

V and J are TRBV29-1 and TRBJ1-4, with D perhaps matching TRBD1 (6 bases). The CDR3 sequence is 13 residues long. Trimming shortened V by 4 bases and J by 8 bases, and 14 bases separated the two germline ends. Germline CDR1 is SQVTM and CDR2 is ANQGSEA. In DNA, the CDR3 is TGCAGCGTTGGTGGGCAGGGGAAGGAAAAACTGTTTTTT. Residues: CSVGGQGKEKLFF. The whole variable domain, filled in from reference TRBV29-1 and TRBJ1-4, reads SAVISQKPSRDICQRGTSLTIQCQVDSQVTMMFWYRQQPGQSLTLIATANQGSEATYESGFVIDKFPISRPNLTFSTLTVSNMSPEDSSIYLCSVGGQGKEKLFFGSGTQLSVL.

This clone was picked up many times. The rearrangement uses TRBV21-1 and TRBJ2-7; no check of the table's D call, TRBD2, against the DNA was made. TRBV21-1 is designated a pseudogene. The CDR3 sequence is 13 residues long. The CDR3 region is CASSAAGRDEQYF. The CDR3 DNA reads TGTGCCAGCAGCGCTGCTGGGCGGGACGAGCAGTACTTC.

This chain connects TRBV18 to TRBJ2-1; 11 nucleotides agree with TRBD2. The germline V gene encodes CDR1 KGHSH and CDR2 LQKENI. V trimming: 6 bases; J trimming: 4 bases; junction bases outside the gene matches: 5. The CDR3 runs to 15 residues. CDR3 loop: CASSGTSGDYNEQFF. CDR3 sequence (DNA): TGTGCCAGCTCCGGGACTAGCGGTGATTACAATGAGCAGTTCTTC.

The chain combines TRBV7-3 with TRBJ2-2; no reliable D call. Between the trimmed V and J ends, which lost 0 bases and 1 base, there was a span of 6 bases. Germline CDR1 and CDR2: SGHTA and FQGTGA. The CDR3 loop spans 15 amino acids. CDR3 nucleotide sequence: TGTGCCAGCAGCTTAACGAACAGGAACACCGGGGAGCTGTTTTTT. Translation: CASSLTNRNTGELFF.

Points on this clone: At one end the junction does not follow the germline gene, possibly because of a read error. The gene calls are TRBV20-1 and TRBJ2-1; no clear D gene. The CDR3 is 9 amino acids. From germline, CDR1 is DFQATT and CDR2 SNEGSKA (reference sequence). This CDR3 reads CSARDAAVF. CDR3 nucleotide sequence: TGCAGTGCTAGAGATGCCGCCGTCTTC.

V usage is TRBV25-1 and J usage is TRBJ2-3, with D perhaps given as TRBD1 or TRBD2 (5 bases each). Germline V gene data show CDR1 as MGHDK and CDR2 as SYGVNS. The CDR3 sequence is 15 residues long. Trimming took off 6 bases at V and 2 bases at J, with 15 bases between the two ends. The CDR3 bases are TGTGCCAGCAGCCCGGGACCCCGTCCCACAGATACGCAGTATTTT. Translating gives CASSPGPRPTDTQYF.

In this sample, this clone turned up a few times. The chain employs TRBV19 and TRBJ1-2; tentative D call: TRBD1 (6 bases). Germline values: CDR1 LNHDA, CDR2 SQIVND (reference sequence). The CDR3 sequence is 14 residues long. V was clipped by 2 bases and J by 6 bases, with 13 bases between them. CDR3 residues: CASSITGIVDGYTF. For the CDR3, the DNA is TGTGCCAGTAGTATAACAGGGATCGTCGATGGCTACACCTTC.

CDR3 nucleotide sequence: TGTGCCAGCAGCTTAGACAGAAGCCTTATCAATGAGCAGTTCTTC. Its protein product is CASSLDRSLINEQFF. This chain connects TRBV7-3 to TRBJ2-1; D perhaps matches TRBD1 (5 bases). Germline loops: CDR1 SGHTA, CDR2 FQGTGA. This CDR3 contains 15 residues. The V and J ends lost 2 bases and 6 bases respectively, with 14 bases between them.

The genes are TRBV6-5 and TRBJ1-6; D is unclear. Between the trimmed V and J ends, which lost 6 bases and 8 bases, there was a span of 17 bases. Germline V gene lookup returns CDR1 MNHEY and CDR2 SVGAGI. CDR3 size: 15 residues. This CDR3 is CASSRSLGVDSPLHF. The CDR3 nucleotides are TGTGCCAGCAGCCGGAGTCTGGGTGTAGATTCACCCCTCCACTTT.

The count of this clone is one. The gene calls are TRBV30 and TRBJ2-2; the match to TRBD2 covers 12 bases. This CDR3 has 14 residues. V gave up 2 bases and J gave up 5 bases; unmatched junction bases: 0. Germline values: CDR1 GTSNPN, CDR2 SVGIG (reference sequence). The CDR3 sequence: CAWSLAGGTGELFF. In nucleotides, the CDR3 is TGTGCCTGGAGTCTAGCGGGAGGGACCGGGGAGCTGTTTTTT.

This rearrangement joins TRBV11-2 to TRBJ1-1; no definite D call. Germline loops: CDR1 SGHAT, CDR2 FQNNGV. V was trimmed by 0 bases and J by 7 bases, leaving 15 bases between them. This CDR3 is built from 15 residues. The CDR3 loop is CASSLDPLRGVEAFF. CDR3 nucleotide sequence: TGTGCCAGCAGCTTAGATCCTCTTCGGGGAGTTGAAGCTTTCTTT.

This clone appeared once. In DNA form, the CDR3 reads TGTGCCAGTAGTATTCCGGGTTCAGATACGCAGTATTTT. It encodes CASSIPGSDTQYF. The chain couples TRBV19 to TRBJ2-3; D gene unclear. The CDR3 is 13 residues long. CDR1 LNHDA and CDR2 SQIVND come from the germline V gene (reference sequence). The V and J ends lost 3 bases and 4 bases respectively, with 8 bases between them.

The chain couples TRBV19 to TRBJ2-5; 10 nucleotides align to TRBD1. CDR3 size: 16 residues. V lost 3 bases, J lost 5 bases, and 9 bases stayed unmatched. Germline V gene sequence: CDR1 LNHDA, CDR2 SQIVND (reference sequence). The CDR3: CASSIYPQDRGETQYF. Written as DNA, the CDR3 is TGTGCCAGTAGTATTTACCCCCAGGACAGGGGGGAGACCCAGTACTTC.

The V call is TRBV4-3, the J call TRBJ2-7; TRBD1 aligns across 7 bases. Germline V gives CDR1 LGHNA, CDR2 YSLEER. The CDR3 has 16 residues. V lost 4 bases, J lost 0 bases, and 9 bases stayed unmatched. CDR3 loop: CASSPQTGTVSYEQYF. The CDR3 DNA follows: TGCGCCAGCAGCCCGCAGACCGGGACAGTCTCCTACGAGCAGTACTTC.

The V call is TRBV7-9, the J call TRBJ2-5; tentatively, D is TRBD1 (5 bases). The ends were cut back, 2 bases at V and 5 bases at J, with 15 bases in the middle. The CDR3 has 15 amino acids. Germline CDR1 SEHNR, CDR2 FQNEAQ (reference sequence). The CDR3, as DNA: TGTGCCAGCAGCTTAAGGCCAGGGATATGGGAGACCCAGTACTTC. As protein: CASSLRPGIWETQYF.

The V gene is TRBV6-2 or TRBV6-3, the J gene TRBJ1-5, with D maybe TRBD1 (6 bases). This CDR3 is 15 amino acids long. Trimming removed 2 bases at V and 2 bases at J, with 10 bases between. Germline V CDR1 and CDR2: MNHEY, SVGEGT. The CDR3 coding sequence is TGTGCCAGCAGTTACGGGGGGGCAGGCAATCAGCCCCAGCATTTT. Protein sequence: CASSYGGAGNQPQHF.

The rearrangement uses TRBV19 and TRBJ1-1; 8 bases line up with TRBD1. The CDR3 loop spans 14 amino acids. Germline V gene data show CDR1 as LNHDA and CDR2 as SQIVND (reference sequence). Germline trimming cut 6 bases from V and 1 base from J; bases unmatched to any gene: 4. CDR3 protein: CASRIQGGNTEAFF. CDR3 bases: TGTGCCAGTAGGATACAGGGGGGGAACACTGAAGCTTTCTTT. Filled out from reference TRBV19 and TRBJ1-1, the complete variable domain reads DGGITQSPKYLFRKEGQNVTLSCEQNLNHDAMYWYRQDPGQGLRLIYYSQIVNDFQKGDIAEGYSVSREKKESFPLTVTSAQKNPTAFYLCASRIQGGNTEAFFGQGTRLTVV.

This clone has only one observation. The chain recombines TRBV30 with TRBJ2-7; D is unresolved. CDR1 is GTSNPN and CDR2 is SVGIG in the germline V gene (reference sequence). The germline V and J ends were trimmed by 3 bases and 3 bases, with 18 bases remaining between them. This CDR3 has 15 amino acids. The CDR3 sequence: CAWRVRYRPDYEQYF. In nucleotides, the CDR3 is TGTGCCTGGAGGGTGAGGTACAGACCAGACTACGAGCAGTACTTC.